The T cell receptor (beta chain) under discussion was sequenced for a study of vaccination and CD4 T cells after COVID-19. Overall study context: A CEFX pool, an HIV-1 Nef pool, or no peptide went to control cultures.

Germline lookup yields CDR1 LNHDA and CDR2 SQIVND (reference sequence). Trimming shortened V by 3 bases and J by 3 bases, and 15 bases separated the two germline ends. The CDR3 extends over 15 amino acids. Sequencing of the DNA from cultured CD4+ T cells was carried out with the Oncomine TCR Beta short-read assay. Each CDR3 protein gets one entry after TCRdb re-called the PCR reads with MiXCR. The sample records around 19,000 distinct CDR3 sequences, under 70% being singletons. As for treatment: roughly nine-day PBMC culture with coronavirus spike peptide pools or control peptides (ViraFEST assay). Worth noting for this clonotype: Its target is not known.

The V gene is TRBV19, the J gene TRBJ2-7; weak D call: TRBD1 (5 bases). Sample: CD4+ T cells from blood, cultured in vitro. The origin of this receptor is a human donor who had recovered from COVID-19. The CDR3 loop is CASSIRGGIVYEQYF. CDR3 sequence (DNA): TGTGCCAGTAGTATTAGGGGTGGGATCGTCTACGAGCAGTACTTC.